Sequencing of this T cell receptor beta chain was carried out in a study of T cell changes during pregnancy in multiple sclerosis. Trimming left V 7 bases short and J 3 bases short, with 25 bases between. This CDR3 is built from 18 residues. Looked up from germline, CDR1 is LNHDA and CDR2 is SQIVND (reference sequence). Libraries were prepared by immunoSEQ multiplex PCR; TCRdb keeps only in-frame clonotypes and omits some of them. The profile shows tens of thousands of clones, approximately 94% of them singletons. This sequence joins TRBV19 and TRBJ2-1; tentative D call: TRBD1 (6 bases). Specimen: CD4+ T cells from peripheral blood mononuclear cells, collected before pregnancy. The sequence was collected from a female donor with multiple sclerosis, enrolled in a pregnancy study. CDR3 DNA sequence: TGTGCCAGTAACACCGTCCGACCGGGACAAATTTTCTACAATGAGCAGTTCTTC. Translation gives CASNTVRPGQIFYNEQFF.